These T cell receptor beta chains were read from a single sample in a study of T cells in localized non-small cell lung cancer. The method was immunoSEQ multiplex PCR; TCRdb's version includes in-frame clones alone and lacks a portion of them. This sample has roughly 1,500 clones; over 20% occur once, and the top ten carry over 15%. Specimen: normal lung tissue next to the tumor, collected before any cancer treatment. These receptors originate from a woman aged 35-75 years with stage I lung adenocarcinoma. CDR3s include the opening cysteine and the closing phenylalanine or tryptophan. D genes are given only for firm matches. Size tells how often a clone was seen (once, few, many) or the class of an expanded clone, and some rows leave it out.

J	V	D	size	CDR3	DNA
TRBJ2-7	TRBV14	TRBD1	.	CASRGTGTYEQYF	TGTGCCAGCAGGGGGACAGGGACCTACGAGCAGTACTTC
TRBJ1-4	TRBV11-3	.	large	CASSLGPGGPDEKLFF	TGTGCCAGCAGCTTAGGGCCGGGGGGTCCTGATGAAAAACTGTTTTTT
TRBJ2-7	TRBV30	TRBD2	.	CAWRRAGGSYEQYF	TGTGCCTGGAGGCGGGCGGGGGGCTCCTACGAGCAGTACTTC
TRBJ1-1	TRBV6-8	.	few	CASRPGLYSEAFF	TGTGCCAGCAGGCCTGGTCTATACTCTGAAGCTTTCTTT
TRBJ2-7	TRBV4-1	TRBD1	large	CASSQGGQGKIHEQYF	TGCGCCAGCAGCCAGGGCGGACAGGGCAAAATCCACGAGCAGTACTTC
TRBJ2-7	TRBV9	TRBD1	medium-sized	CASRKTGGSYEQYF	TGTGCCAGCAGGAAGACAGGGGGTAGTTACGAGCAGTACTTC
TRBJ1-1	TRBV11-3	.	medium-sized	CASSLDLPLNTEAFF	TGTGCCAGCAGCTTGGACCTACCCCTGAACACTGAAGCTTTCTTT
TRBJ2-7	TRBV15	TRBD2	.	CATSREGLAGNIYEQYF	TGTGCCACCAGCAGAGAGGGCCTAGCGGGTAACATCTACGAGCAGTACTTC
TRBJ1-1	TRBV6-8	TRBD1	.	CATTGQVNTEAFF	TGTGCCACCACGGGACAGGTGAACACTGAAGCTTTCTTT